This T cell receptor beta chain was captured by sequencing in a study of spatial heterogeneity in lung cancer. The study's findings and limits: Compared with follow-up, resection was when ubiquitous expanded tumor TCRs appeared in blood more.

Turning to this clonotype: Its antigen is unknown.

The presence of a unique molecular identifier marked each TCR cDNA molecule. TCRdb reprocessed the 5' RACE reads with MiXCR, giving one entry per CDR3 protein. The table includes tens of thousands of distinct CDR3 sequences, roughly 19% detected once. The V end was cut by 1 base, the J end by 5 bases, with 7 bases between. The CDR3 has 12 residues. Germline V gives CDR1 SGHNT, CDR2 YYREEE (reference sequence). Time point meaning: blood at routine non-recurrence follow-up after resection. Sequencing covered unsorted whole RNA taken from tumor, nontumor lung or frozen PBMC. The specimen comprised PBMCs, sampled at follow-up. This receptor was identified in a male donor with early-stage non-small cell lung cancer. This rearrangement joins TRBV5-4 to TRBJ2-7; no clear D. DNA of the CDR3: TGTGCCAGCAGCTTGTCACCGAACGAGCAGTACTTC. Translated: CASSLSPNEQYF.